These 31 T cell receptor beta chains were all obtained from the same sample, sequenced in a study of technical replicates of blood from several donors. Repertoires were generated with immunoSEQ multiplex PCR, while TCRdb's copy carries only in-frame clones and drops some. This table has 65,000 to 85,000 clones, 92% appearing once. Sequencing was done on a sample of T cells isolated from PBMCs. The origin of the receptors is a human donor in good health.

The chain has TRBV5-4 and TRBJ2-3; 7 nucleotides agree with TRBD2. V lost 4 bases, J lost 9 bases, and 8 bases stayed unmatched. Germline CDR1 is SGHNT and CDR2 is YYREEE (reference sequence). This CDR3 has 13 amino acids. DNA for the CDR3: TGTGCCAGCAGCAGGAATTTAGCGGGCACGCAGTATTTT. This encodes CASSRNLAGTQYF.

The chain couples TRBV9 to TRBJ2-7; 13 bases align to TRBD2. CDR3 size: 14 residues. The J segment lost 5 bases and the V segment lost 3 bases, leaving 2 bases of the junction unmatched. The germline V gene encodes CDR1 SGDLS and CDR2 YYNGEE. The CDR3 coding sequence is TGTGCCAGCAGCGACGGGACTAGCGGGAACGAGCAGTACTTC. Its translation is CASSDGTSGNEQYF.

This CDR3 reads CATIRQGGEAFF. The CDR3 nucleotides are TGTGCCACCATTCGACAGGGGGGTGAAGCTTTCTTT. J is TRBJ1-1 and V is TRBV6-5, with TRBD1 matching over 9 bases. CDR1 and CDR2 (germline): MNHEY, SVGAGI. The CDR3 runs to 12 residues. With 10 bases clipped from V and 7 bases from J, the junction kept 7 bases outside the gene matches.

This clone appeared a single time. V and J are TRBV7-8 and TRBJ1-2, with 7 positions matching TRBD1. Germline V lookup: CDR1 SGHVS, CDR2 FQNEAQ. After removal of 2 bases from V and 1 base from J, the junction contained 7 bases not matched to a gene. The CDR3 consists of 16 residues. CDR3 nucleotide sequence: TGTGCCAGCAGCTTAAGACAGACAGGGAGTAACTATGGCTACACCTTC. It translates to CASSLRQTGSNYGYTF.

This clone was found once. The chain joins TRBV7-8 to TRBJ2-1, with 9 bases fitting TRBD2. Germline trimming cut 2 bases from V and 2 bases from J; bases unmatched to any gene: 4. The CDR3 has 16 residues. Germline V gene sequence: CDR1 SGHVS, CDR2 FQNEAQ. The CDR3 spells CASSLKREDPYNEQFF. The CDR3 DNA reads TGTGCCAGCAGCTTAAAGCGGGAGGACCCCTACAATGAGCAGTTCTTC.

This chain uses TRBV5-1 with TRBJ2-1, with 11 nucleotides matching TRBD1. Germline V gives CDR1 SGHRS, CDR2 YFSETQ. V lost 4 bases, J lost 0 bases, and 3 bases stayed unmatched. The CDR3 sequence is 16 residues long. The CDR3 spells CASSRDRGSSYNEQFF. In nucleotides, the CDR3 is TGCGCCAGCAGCCGGGACAGGGGGAGCTCCTACAATGAGCAGTTCTTC.

The DNA of the CDR3 is TGTGCCAGCAGTAGGACGGGAGGGAACACCGGGGAGCTGTTTTTT. Translation: CASSRTGGNTGELFF. The V call is TRBV6-5, the J call TRBJ2-2, with 7 bases matching TRBD2. The V and J ends lost 5 bases and 1 base, in that order; junction bases with no gene match: 4. In germline, CDR1 is MNHEY, CDR2 SVGAGI. The CDR3 contains 15 residues.

V and J are TRBV5-6 and TRBJ2-4, with TRBD1 matching over 12 bases. V dropped 0 bases and J dropped 2; count of bases not matched to a gene: 9. Germline-derived CDR1 and CDR2 are SGHDT and YYEEEE. This CDR3 contains 19 residues. The DNA for the CDR3 is TGTGCCAGCAGCTTGGCCGGGACAGGGGGCGCCTCGCCCAAAAACATTCAGTACTTC. Its protein product is CASSLAGTGGASPKNIQYF. Full variable domain (missing parts from reference TRBV5-6 and TRBJ2-4): DAGVTQSPTHLIKTRGQQVTLRCSPKSGHDTVSWYQQALGQGPQFIFQYYEEEERQRGNFPDRFSGHQFPNYSSELNVNALLLGDSALYLCASSLAGTGGASPKNIQYFGAGTRLSVL.

This chain joins TRBV5-1 and TRBJ2-7; 7 nucleotides line up with TRBD2. Germline CDR1 is SGHRS and CDR2 is YFSETQ. The CDR3 is 14 amino acids. V trimming: 1 base; J trimming: 4 bases; junction bases outside the gene matches: 5. DNA of the CDR3: TGCGCCAGCAGCTTGCGTTGGGGAGGGTACGAGCAGTACTTC. It is translated as CASSLRWGGYEQYF. The full variable domain, rest sourced from reference TRBV5-1 and TRBJ2-7, is KAGVTQTPRYLIKTRGQQVTLSCSPISGHRSVSWYQQTPGQGLQFLFEYFSETQRNKGNFPGRFSGRQFSNSRSEMNVSTLELGDSALYLCASSLRWGGYEQYFGPGTRLTVT.

This chain uses TRBV13 with TRBJ2-7; TRBD2 aligns across 9 bases. The trim removed 1 base at V and 1 base at J, leaving 2 bases unmatched. There are 15 residues in the CDR3. The V gene's germline CDR1 is PRHDT and CDR2 FYEKMQ (reference sequence). The CDR3 nucleotides read TGTGCCAGCAGCTTAGCCACTAGCGGGTCCTACGAGCAGTACTTC. As protein: CASSLATSGSYEQYF.

The chain is built from TRBV7-3 and TRBJ2-1, with a weak D call TRBD2 (6 bases). Per the germline V gene, CDR1 is SGHTA and CDR2 is FQGTGA. The CDR3 is made up of 14 amino acids. V was shortened by 5 bases and J by 7 bases, with 15 bases between the two germline ends. Here the CDR3 reads CASSEPGLLNEQFF. As DNA, the CDR3 is TGTGCCAGCAGCGAACCGGGACTTTTAAATGAGCAGTTCTTC. The full variable domain, its missing parts supplied by reference TRBV7-3 and TRBJ2-1, is GAGVSQTPSNKVTEKGKYVELRCDPISGHTALYWYRQSLGQGPEFLIYFQGTGAADDSGLPNDRFFAVRPEGSVSTLKIQRTERGDSAVYLCASSEPGLLNEQFFGPGTRLTVL.

The rearrangement uses TRBV6-4 and TRBJ2-6; D uncertain. The CDR3 spans 15 residues. Looked up from germline, CDR1 is MRHNA and CDR2 is SNTAGT. V was shortened by 0 bases and J by 1 base, with 4 bases between the two germline ends. The DNA for the CDR3 is TGTGCCAGCAGTGACTCGAGTTCTGGGGCCAACGTCCTGACTTTC. Its protein is CASSDSSSGANVLTF.

The V call is TRBV28, the J call TRBJ1-1; D uncertain. Trimming cost V 1 base and J 3 bases, with 6 bases left between them. CDR1 is MDHEN and CDR2 is SYDVKM in the germline V gene. This CDR3 has 13 amino acids. CDR3 in DNA: TGTGCCAGCAGTTTATTCTCCGACACTGAAGCTTTCTTT. Its translation is CASSLFSDTEAFF.

The chain recombines TRBV5-1 with TRBJ2-1; 11 bases match TRBD2. Per the germline V gene, CDR1 is SGHRS and CDR2 is YFSETQ. J gave up 1 base and V 5 bases, and 2 bases lay outside the gene matches. The CDR3 extends over 15 amino acids. CDR3 in DNA: TGCGCCAGCAGTCGACTAGCGGGATCCTACAATGAGCAGTTCTTC. Amino acid sequence: CASSRLAGSYNEQFF.

CDR3 DNA: TGTGCCAGTAGTCCCGGCAGGGGGCTGATGGTGAACACTGAAGCTTTCTTT. Its translation is CASSPGRGLMVNTEAFF. The V gene is TRBV19, the J gene TRBJ1-1; 8 nucleotides agree with TRBD1. The germline V gene has CDR1 LNHDA and CDR2 SQIVND (reference sequence). The V segment lost 5 bases and the J segment 0 bases; nucleotides outside the gene matches: 11. The CDR3 totals 17 residues. Together with reference TRBV19 and TRBJ1-1, the CDR3 gives the full variable domain: DGGITQSPKYLFRKEGQNVTLSCEQNLNHDAMYWYRQDPGQGLRLIYYSQIVNDFQKGDIAEGYSVSREKKESFPLTVTSAQKNPTAFYLCASSPGRGLMVNTEAFFGQGTRLTVV.

J is TRBJ2-2 and V is TRBV5-4; D gene uncertain. Deletions cut 2 bases from V and 1 base from J, with 9 bases between. Germline V CDR1 and CDR2: SGHNT, YYREEE (reference sequence). There are 15 residues in the CDR3. Here the CDR3 reads CASSFRLRNTGELFF. As DNA, the CDR3 is TGTGCCAGCAGCTTCAGGTTGAGGAACACCGGGGAGCTGTTTTTT.

The genes are TRBV4-2 and TRBJ1-2, with 7 bases aligning to TRBD1. The CDR3 loop spans 13 amino acids. CDR1 and CDR2 (germline): LGHNA, YNFKEQ. J lost 3 bases, V lost 7 bases, and 5 bases had no gene match. The CDR3 DNA reads TGTGCCAGCACCCGAACAGGGGACTATGGCTACACCTTC. Its protein is CASTRTGDYGYTF.

This clone was observed a handful of times. The chain uses TRBV28 and TRBJ1-1, with 8 bases fitting TRBD1. V was clipped by 5 bases and J by 7 bases; unmatched bases: 12. The CDR3 sequence is 15 residues long. Germline V CDR1 and CDR2: MDHEN, SYDVKM. The CDR3 DNA reads as TGTGCCAGCAGTGTCTCAACAGGGGGAGAAGGTGAAGCTTTCTTT. This codes for CASSVSTGGEGEAFF.

The chain links TRBV5-1 to TRBJ2-5, with 9 bases matching TRBD2. The CDR3 has 16 residues. J was trimmed by 4 bases and V by 0 bases; bases with no gene match: 7. CDR1 is SGHRS and CDR2 is YFSETQ in the germline V gene. DNA of the CDR3: TGCGCCAGCAGCTTGGCCCGGCTAGCGGGACCAGAGACCCAGTACTTC. Amino acids: CASSLARLAGPETQYF. Based on the CDR3 plus reference TRBV5-1 and TRBJ2-5, the full variable domain is KAGVTQTPRYLIKTRGQQVTLSCSPISGHRSVSWYQQTPGQGLQFLFEYFSETQRNKGNFPGRFSGRQFSNSRSEMNVSTLELGDSALYLCASSLARLAGPETQYFGPGTRLLVL.

Only a few counts were recorded for this clone. This chain uses TRBV4-1 with TRBJ1-1; weak D call: TRBD1 (5 bases). In germline, CDR1 is MGHRA, CDR2 YSYEKL. CDR3 length equals 16 residues. Trimming cost V 6 bases and J 0 bases, with 17 bases left between them. This CDR3 is CASSLIGEGVNTEAFF. CDR3 nucleotide sequence: TGCGCCAGCAGTCTTATTGGGGAAGGGGTGAACACTGAAGCTTTCTTT.

J is TRBJ2-7 and V is TRBV5-5, with 7 bases that match TRBD1. This CDR3 comprises 15 residues. CDR1 and CDR2 from the germline V gene are SGHKS and YYEKEE (reference sequence). V lost 4 bases to trimming and J lost 4 bases; unmatched junction nucleotides: 11. CDR3 region: CASSPPGTESYEQYF. In DNA, the CDR3 is TGTGCCAGCAGCCCCCCCGGGACAGAATCATACGAGCAGTACTTC.

The J gene is TRBJ2-7, the V gene TRBV18; D possibly corresponds to TRBD1 (5 bases). Trimming cost V 6 bases and J 5 bases, with 20 bases left between them. The CDR3 is 15 residues long. Germline CDR1 and CDR2: KGHSH and LQKENI. The CDR3: CASSPYSGRSDEQYF. The DNA of the CDR3 is TGTGCCAGCTCCCCTTATTCAGGGCGGTCAGACGAGCAGTACTTC.

This rearrangement joins TRBV2 to TRBJ2-2, with D perhaps TRBD2 (5 bases). Germline CDR1 and CDR2: SNHLY and FYNNEI. V lost 6 bases, J lost 5 bases, and 16 bases lay in between. The CDR3 length is 15 residues. CDR3 residues: CASRSTPGLTGELFF. DNA for the CDR3: TGTGCCAGCAGATCGACTCCGGGGTTGACCGGGGAGCTGTTTTTT.

The chain recombines TRBV25-1 with TRBJ2-1, with 9 bases matching TRBD2. CDR1 is MGHDK and CDR2 is SYGVNS in the germline V gene. The CDR3 contains 15 residues. V lost 6 bases, J lost 2 bases, and 5 bases stayed unmatched. The CDR3 coding sequence is TGTGCCAGCAGGGCAACTAGCGGGCCCTACAATGAGCAGTTCTTC. This codes for CASRATSGPYNEQFF.

The gene calls are TRBV5-1 and TRBJ2-2, with a weak D call TRBD1 (5 bases). The V gene lost 6 bases and the J gene lost 5 bases, with 17 bases spanning the gap. CDR3 length equals 15 residues. Germline V gene sequence: CDR1 SGHRS, CDR2 YFSETQ. CDR3 in amino acids: CASTKGPGQTGELFF. CDR3 DNA: TGCGCCAGCACCAAAGGGCCAGGGCAAACCGGGGAGCTGTTTTTT.

The V gene is TRBV27, the J gene TRBJ1-1; no clear D. Trimming removed 6 bases from V and 4 bases from J, with 12 bases in between. The CDR3 extends over 13 amino acids. Germline V lookup: CDR1 MNHEY, CDR2 SMNVEV (reference sequence). CDR3 sequence reads: CASSPYGGTEAFF. The CDR3 DNA reads TGTGCCAGCAGCCCCTACGGAGGCACTGAAGCTTTCTTT.

The V and J genes are TRBV28 and TRBJ1-4; 10 nucleotides align to TRBD1. Trimming took 4 bases from V and 0 from J; bases not matched to a gene: 5. The germline V gene encodes CDR1 MDHEN and CDR2 SYDVKM. This CDR3 is 17 amino acids long. CDR3 DNA sequence: TGTGCCAGCAGTTGGACAGGGGGGCGAGCAACTAATGAAAAACTGTTTTTT. It encodes CASSWTGGRATNEKLFF.

This clone was detected only once. V and J are TRBV9 and TRBJ2-7; D is uncertain. Germline assignment: CDR1 SGDLS and CDR2 YYNGEE. Trimming shortened V by 0 bases and J by 4 bases, and 14 bases separated the two germline ends. CDR3 length: 15 residues. The CDR3 protein is CASSVGDTGWYEQYF. CDR3 DNA: TGTGCCAGCAGCGTAGGAGATACCGGGTGGTACGAGCAGTACTTC.

This chain joins TRBV6-1 and TRBJ1-5; the D is unclear. Germline CDR1 is MNHNS and CDR2 is SASEGT. V was trimmed by 6 bases and J by 0 bases, leaving 12 bases between them. This CDR3 region has 15 residues. As DNA, the CDR3 is TGTGCCAGCAGCCTTCAGGATAATAGCAATCAGCCCCAGCATTTT. Protein: CASSLQDNSNQPQHF.

This chain connects TRBV19 to TRBJ1-4, with D uncertain. Germline CDR1 LNHDA, CDR2 SQIVND (reference sequence). V lost 9 bases and J 6 bases, leaving 17 bases between the germline ends. The length of the CDR3 is 14 residues. Written as DNA, the CDR3 is TGTGCCAGGCGACTGAGGAAGGTTTATGAAAAACTGTTTTTT. It codes for CARRLRKVYEKLFF.

The V and J genes are TRBV28 and TRBJ2-1; 10 bases align to TRBD1. The CDR3 loop spans 18 amino acids. CDR1 is MDHEN, CDR2 SYDVKM, per germline. Trimming took 5 bases from V and 5 from J; bases not matched to a gene: 15. The CDR3 sequence: CASSPSFGWDRGNNEQFF. CDR3 DNA sequence: TGTGCCAGCAGTCCTAGTTTCGGTTGGGACAGGGGTAACAATGAGCAGTTCTTC.